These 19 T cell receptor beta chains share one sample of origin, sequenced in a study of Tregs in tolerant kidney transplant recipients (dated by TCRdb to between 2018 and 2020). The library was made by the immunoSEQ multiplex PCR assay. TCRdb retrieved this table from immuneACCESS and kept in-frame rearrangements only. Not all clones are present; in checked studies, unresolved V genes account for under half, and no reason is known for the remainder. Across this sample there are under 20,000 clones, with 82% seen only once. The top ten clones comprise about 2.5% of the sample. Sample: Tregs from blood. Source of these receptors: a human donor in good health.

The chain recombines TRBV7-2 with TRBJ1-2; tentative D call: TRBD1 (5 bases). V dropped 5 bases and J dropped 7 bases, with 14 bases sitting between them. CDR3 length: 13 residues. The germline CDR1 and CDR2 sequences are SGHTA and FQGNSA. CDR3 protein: CASSGAGVGGYTF. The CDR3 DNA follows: TGTGCCAGCAGCGGAGCGGGGGTCGGTGGCTACACCTTC.

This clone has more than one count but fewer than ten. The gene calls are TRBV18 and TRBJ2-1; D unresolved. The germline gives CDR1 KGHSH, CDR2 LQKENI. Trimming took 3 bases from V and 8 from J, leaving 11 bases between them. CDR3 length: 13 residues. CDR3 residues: CASSPTDSHEQFF. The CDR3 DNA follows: TGTGCCAGCTCACCCACCGACTCCCATGAGCAGTTCTTC.

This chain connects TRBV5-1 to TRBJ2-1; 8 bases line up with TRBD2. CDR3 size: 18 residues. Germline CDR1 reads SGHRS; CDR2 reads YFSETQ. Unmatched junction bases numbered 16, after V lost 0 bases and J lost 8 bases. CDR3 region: CASSLAGTRGIRGYEQFF. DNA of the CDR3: TGCGCCAGCAGCTTGGCCGGGACTAGAGGGATCCGGGGGTATGAGCAGTTCTTC.

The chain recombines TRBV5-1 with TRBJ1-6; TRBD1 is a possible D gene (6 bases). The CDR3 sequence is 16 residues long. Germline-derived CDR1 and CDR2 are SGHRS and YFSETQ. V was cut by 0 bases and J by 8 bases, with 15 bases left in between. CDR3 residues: CASSLGSRGIYSPLHF. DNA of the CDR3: TGCGCCAGCAGCTTGGGGAGCAGGGGAATATATTCACCCCTCCACTTT.

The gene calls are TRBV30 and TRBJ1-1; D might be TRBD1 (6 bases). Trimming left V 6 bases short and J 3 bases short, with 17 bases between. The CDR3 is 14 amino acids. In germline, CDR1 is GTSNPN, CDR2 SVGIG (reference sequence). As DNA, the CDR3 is TGTGCCTGCCAAATAAGGGGGGTTCACACTGAAGCTTTCTTT. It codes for CACQIRGVHTEAFF.

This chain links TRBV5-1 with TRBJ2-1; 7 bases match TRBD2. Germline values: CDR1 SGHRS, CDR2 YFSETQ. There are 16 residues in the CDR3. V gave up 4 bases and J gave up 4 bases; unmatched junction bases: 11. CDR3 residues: CASSAWGGFPYNEQFF. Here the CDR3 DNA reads TGCGCCAGCAGCGCGTGGGGGGGTTTTCCTTACAATGAGCAGTTCTTC.

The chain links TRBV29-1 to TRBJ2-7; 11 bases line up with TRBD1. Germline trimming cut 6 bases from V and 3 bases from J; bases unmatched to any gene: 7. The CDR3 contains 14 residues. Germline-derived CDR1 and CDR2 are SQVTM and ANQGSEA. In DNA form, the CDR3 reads TGCAGCGTGGGGAGGGGACAGGGGGTCTACGAGCAGTACTTC. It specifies CSVGRGQGVYEQYF.

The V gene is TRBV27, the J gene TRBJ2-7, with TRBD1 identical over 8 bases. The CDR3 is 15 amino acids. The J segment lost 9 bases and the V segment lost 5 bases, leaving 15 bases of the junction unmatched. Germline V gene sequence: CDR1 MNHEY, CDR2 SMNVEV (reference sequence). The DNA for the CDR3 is TGTGCCAGCAGTCCGAGGTCAGGGGGCGTTTTGCGGCAGTACTTC. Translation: CASSPRSGGVLRQYF.

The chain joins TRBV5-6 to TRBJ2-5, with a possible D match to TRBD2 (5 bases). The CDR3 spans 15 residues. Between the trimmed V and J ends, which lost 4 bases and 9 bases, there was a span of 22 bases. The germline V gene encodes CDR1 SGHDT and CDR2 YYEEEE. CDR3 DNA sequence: TGTGCCAGCAGCCTGCCCTTACTAGGCCCAAAGGCCCAGTACTTC. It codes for CASSLPLLGPKAQYF. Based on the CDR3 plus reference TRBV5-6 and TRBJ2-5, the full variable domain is DAGVTQSPTHLIKTRGQQVTLRCSPKSGHDTVSWYQQALGQGPQFIFQYYEEEERQRGNFPDRFSGHQFPNYSSELNVNALLLGDSALYLCASSLPLLGPKAQYFGPGTRLLVL.

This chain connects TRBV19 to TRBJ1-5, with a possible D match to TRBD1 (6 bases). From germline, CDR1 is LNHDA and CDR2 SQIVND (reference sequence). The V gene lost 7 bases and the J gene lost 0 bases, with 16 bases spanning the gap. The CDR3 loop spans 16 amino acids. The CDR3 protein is CASKPGGFRSNQPQHF. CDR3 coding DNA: TGTGCCAGTAAACCGGGGGGCTTCCGTAGCAATCAGCCCCAGCATTTT.

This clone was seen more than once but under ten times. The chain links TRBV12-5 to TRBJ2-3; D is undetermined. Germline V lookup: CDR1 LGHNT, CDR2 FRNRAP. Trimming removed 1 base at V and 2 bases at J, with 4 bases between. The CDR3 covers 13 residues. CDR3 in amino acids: CASGLGNTDTQYF. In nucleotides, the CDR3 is TGTGCTAGTGGTTTGGGCAACACAGATACGCAGTATTTT.

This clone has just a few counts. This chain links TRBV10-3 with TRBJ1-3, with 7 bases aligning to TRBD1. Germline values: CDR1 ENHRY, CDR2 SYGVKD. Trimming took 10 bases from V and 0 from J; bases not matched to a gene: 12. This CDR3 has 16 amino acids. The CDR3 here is CATKDREVLSGNTIYF. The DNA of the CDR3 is TGTGCCACCAAAGACAGGGAGGTCCTCTCTGGAAACACCATATATTTT.

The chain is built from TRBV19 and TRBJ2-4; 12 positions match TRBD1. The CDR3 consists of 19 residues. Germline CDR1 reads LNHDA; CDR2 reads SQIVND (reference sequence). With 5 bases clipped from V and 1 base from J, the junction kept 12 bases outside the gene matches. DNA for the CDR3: TGTGCCAGTAGTCTCATCCCGGGACAGGGGGCGAGGGCCAAAAACATTCAGTACTTC. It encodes CASSLIPGQGARAKNIQYF. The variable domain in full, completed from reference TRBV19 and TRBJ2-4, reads DGGITQSPKYLFRKEGQNVTLSCEQNLNHDAMYWYRQDPGQGLRLIYYSQIVNDFQKGDIAEGYSVSREKKESFPLTVTSAQKNPTAFYLCASSLIPGQGARAKNIQYFGAGTRLSVL.

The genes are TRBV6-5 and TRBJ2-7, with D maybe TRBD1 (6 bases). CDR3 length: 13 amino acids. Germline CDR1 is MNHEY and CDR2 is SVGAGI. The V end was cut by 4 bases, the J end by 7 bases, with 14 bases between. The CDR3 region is CASSSRQVGEQYF. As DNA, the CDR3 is TGTGCCAGCAGTTCACGACAGGTTGGAGAGCAGTACTTC.

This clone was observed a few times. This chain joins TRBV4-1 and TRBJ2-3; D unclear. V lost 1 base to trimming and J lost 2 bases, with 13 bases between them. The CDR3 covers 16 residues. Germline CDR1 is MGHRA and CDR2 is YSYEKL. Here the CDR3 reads CASSQVRLVNTDTQYF. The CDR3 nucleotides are TGCGCCAGCAGCCAAGTTAGGCTAGTCAACACAGATACGCAGTATTTT.

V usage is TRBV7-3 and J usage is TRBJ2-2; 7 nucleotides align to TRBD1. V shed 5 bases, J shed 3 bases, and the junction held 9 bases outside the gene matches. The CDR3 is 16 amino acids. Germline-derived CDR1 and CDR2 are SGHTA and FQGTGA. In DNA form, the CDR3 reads TGTGCCAGCAGCGCATTAGGGGGCGTGGACACCGGGGAGCTGTTTTTT. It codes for CASSALGGVDTGELFF.

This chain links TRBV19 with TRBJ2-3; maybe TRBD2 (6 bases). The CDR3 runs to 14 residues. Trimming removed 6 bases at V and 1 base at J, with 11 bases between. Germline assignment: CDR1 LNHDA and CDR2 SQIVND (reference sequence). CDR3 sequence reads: CASRDERGTDTQYF. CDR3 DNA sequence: TGTGCCAGTAGGGACGAGCGGGGCACAGATACGCAGTATTTT.

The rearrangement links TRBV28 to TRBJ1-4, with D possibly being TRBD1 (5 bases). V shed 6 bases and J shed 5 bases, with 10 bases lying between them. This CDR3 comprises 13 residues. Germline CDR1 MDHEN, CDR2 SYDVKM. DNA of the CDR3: TGTGCCAGCAGCCGTGACAGAAATGAAAAACTGTTTTTT. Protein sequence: CASSRDRNEKLFF.

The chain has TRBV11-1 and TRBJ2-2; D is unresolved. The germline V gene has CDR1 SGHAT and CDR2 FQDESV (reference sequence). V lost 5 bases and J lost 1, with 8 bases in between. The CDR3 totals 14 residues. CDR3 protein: CASSPQVNTGELFF. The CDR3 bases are TGTGCCAGCAGCCCCCAGGTGAACACCGGGGAGCTGTTTTTT.